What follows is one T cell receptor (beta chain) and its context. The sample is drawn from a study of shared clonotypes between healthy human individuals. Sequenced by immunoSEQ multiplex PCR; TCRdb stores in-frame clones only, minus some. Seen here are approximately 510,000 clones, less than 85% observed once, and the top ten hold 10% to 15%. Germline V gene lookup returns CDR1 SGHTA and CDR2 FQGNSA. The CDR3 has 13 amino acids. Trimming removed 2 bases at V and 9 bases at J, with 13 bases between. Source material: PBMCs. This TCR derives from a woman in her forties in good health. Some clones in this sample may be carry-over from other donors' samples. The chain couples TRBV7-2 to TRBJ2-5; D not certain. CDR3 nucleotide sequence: TGTGCCAGCAGCTTAAACCAAATGAGCTCCCAGTACTTC. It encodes CASSLNQMSSQYF.